These 17 T cell receptor beta chains were sequenced from one sample in a study of technical replicates of blood from several donors. Libraries were prepared by immunoSEQ multiplex PCR; TCRdb keeps only in-frame clonotypes and omits some of them. The sample lists approximately 76,000 clones; around 97% were seen once. Input material: T cells isolated from PBMCs. The source of these receptors is a human donor in good health.

This clone was recorded once. This chain uses TRBV5-1 with TRBJ1-2; tentatively, D is TRBD1 (6 bases). This CDR3 has 14 residues. The V end was cut by 0 bases, the J end by 5 bases, with 11 bases between. The V gene's germline CDR1 is SGHRS and CDR2 YFSETQ. The CDR3 spells CASSLDRARYGYTF. In DNA, the CDR3 is TGCGCCAGCAGCTTGGACAGGGCCAGGTATGGCTACACCTTC.

The chain uses TRBV9 and TRBJ2-3; the D gene is possibly TRBD1 (5 bases). The CDR3 has 14 amino acids. In germline, CDR1 is SGDLS, CDR2 YYNGEE. Trimming shortened V by 4 bases and J by 5 bases, and 14 bases separated the two germline ends. The CDR3 DNA reads TGTGCCAGCAGCTTAAAATGGGGCGGAGATACGCAGTATTTT. Translated, it gives CASSLKWGGDTQYF.

In this sample, this clone turned up a few times. The same CDR3 can be traced to other DNA sequences in this sample. The V gene is TRBV14, the J gene TRBJ2-6; a weak D match, TRBD1 (6 bases). Germline V CDR1 and CDR2: SGHDN, FVKESK. V lost 4 bases and J lost 2, with 9 bases in between. The CDR3 is 15 amino acids. The CDR3 here is CASSLQGPGANVLTF. CDR3 in DNA: TGTGCCAGCAGCCTACAGGGTCCTGGGGCCAACGTCCTGACTTTC.

V gene TRBV4-1 combines with J gene TRBJ1-1; D ambiguous. V lost 4 bases and J 1 base, leaving 10 bases between the germline ends. The CDR3 consists of 14 residues. Germline-derived CDR1 and CDR2 are MGHRA and YSYEKL. The CDR3 sequence: CASSRPGGNTEAFF. The CDR3 DNA sequence: TGCGCCAGCAGCCGGCCGGGAGGGAACACTGAAGCTTTCTTT.

This chain links TRBV6-4 with TRBJ2-1; weak D call: TRBD1 (5 bases). The germline CDR1 and CDR2 sequences are MRHNA and SNTAGT. The V gene lost 3 bases and the J gene lost 6 bases, with 12 bases spanning the gap. This CDR3 has 14 residues. The DNA of the CDR3 is TGTGCCAGCAGTGAGGAAGGACACTCCAATGAGCAGTTCTTC. Residues: CASSEEGHSNEQFF.

The chain employs TRBV18 and TRBJ1-5; no clear D gene. The V gene's germline CDR1 is KGHSH and CDR2 LQKENI. The V end was cut by 5 bases, the J end by 6 bases, with 14 bases between. CDR3 length: 14 residues. DNA of the CDR3: TGTGCCAGCTCAACCGTTTGGGGAGGTCAGCCCCAGCATTTT. Residues: CASSTVWGGQPQHF.

The CDR3 spells CASSPDIRAGTEAFF. Written as DNA, the CDR3 is TGCGCCAGCAGCCCCGACATTCGGGCGGGCACTGAAGCTTTCTTT. The chain is built from TRBV5-1 and TRBJ1-1; D is undetermined. This CDR3 contains 15 residues. Germline V CDR1 and CDR2: SGHRS, YFSETQ. V was clipped by 4 bases and J by 4 bases, with 17 bases between them.

V and J are TRBV10-3 and TRBJ2-2; 9 bases are a match to TRBD2. The CDR3 is 17 residues long. The germline V gene has CDR1 ENHRY and CDR2 SYGVKD. The V gene end was trimmed by 0 bases and the J gene end by 2 bases; junction bases not matched to a gene: 4. The CDR3 region has the DNA TGTGCCATCAGTGAGTCGAGCGGGGGGTTTAACACCGGGGAGCTGTTTTTT. It encodes CAISESSGGFNTGELFF.

The chain joins TRBV7-9 to TRBJ1-4; unclear D gene. The CDR3 covers 14 residues. Trimming took 2 bases from V and 7 from J, leaving 11 bases between them. Germline CDR1 and CDR2: SEHNR and FQNEAQ (reference sequence). CDR3 amino acids: CASSLSPQSEKLFF. CDR3 nucleotide sequence: TGTGCCAGCAGCTTATCCCCACAAAGTGAAAAACTGTTTTTT.

The CDR3 nucleotides read TGTGCCAGCAGCCCTCGCAGGGGTTCCTTCCAAGAGACCCAGTACTTC. It is translated as CASSPRRGSFQETQYF. The J gene is TRBJ2-5, the V gene TRBV28; maybe TRBD1 (6 bases). The germline V gene has CDR1 MDHEN and CDR2 SYDVKM. Trimming left V 6 bases short and J 1 base short, with 18 bases between. This CDR3 is built from 16 residues. Full variable domain (rest looked up from reference TRBV28 and TRBJ2-5): DVKVTQSSRYLVKRTGEKVFLECVQDMDHENMFWYRQDPGLGLRLIYFSYDVKMKEKGDIPEGYSVSREKKERFSLILESASTNQTSMYLCASSPRRGSFQETQYFGPGTRLLVL.

The chain couples TRBV5-1 to TRBJ2-5, with D uncertain. This CDR3 spans 14 amino acids. Germline loops: CDR1 SGHRS, CDR2 YFSETQ. The V gene lost 0 bases and the J gene lost 2 bases, with 8 bases spanning the gap. The CDR3 DNA is TGCGCCAGCAGCTTGGCGATCGGGCAAGAGACCCAGTACTTC. Translated: CASSLAIGQETQYF.

The chain is built from TRBV5-5 and TRBJ1-1; D is undetermined. Trimming pared 0 bases from V and 1 base from J, leaving 10 bases between. CDR3 size: 15 residues. Germline V gene sequence: CDR1 SGHKS, CDR2 YYEKEE (reference sequence). CDR3 residues: CASSLGIRSNTEAFF. Here the CDR3 DNA reads TGTGCCAGCAGCTTGGGTATCAGGTCGAACACTGAAGCTTTCTTT.

The table lists this clone with a count of one. A read error may account for a junction end that differs from germline. CDR3 sequence reads: CASREAGLTNTEAFF. CDR3 coding DNA: TGTGCCAGCAGGGAAGCGGGACTGACGAACACTGAAGCTTTCTTT. The gene calls are TRBV6-1 and TRBJ1-1, with D possibly matching TRBD1 (5 bases). The length of the CDR3 is 15 residues. The germline gives CDR1 MNHNS, CDR2 SASEGT.

Here the CDR3 DNA reads TGTGCCATCAGTGAGCCGGACCTCCAGGGCTATGGCTACACCTTC. Encoded protein: CAISEPDLQGYGYTF. The chain employs TRBV10-3 and TRBJ1-2; possibly TRBD1 for D (5 bases). The germline V and J ends were trimmed by 2 bases and 4 bases, with 14 bases remaining between them. The CDR3 consists of 15 residues. The germline CDR1 and CDR2 sequences are ENHRY and SYGVKD.

V gene TRBV6-5 combines with J gene TRBJ2-1; possible D gene TRBD2, 6 bases. Deletions cut 3 bases from V and 8 bases from J, with 17 bases between. Germline V CDR1 and CDR2: MNHEY, SVGAGI. There are 15 residues in the CDR3. CDR3 residues: CASSYLPSAKHEQFF. In nucleotides, the CDR3 is TGTGCCAGCAGTTATTTGCCTAGCGCAAAGCATGAGCAGTTCTTC.

This clone was seen only once. The chain couples TRBV7-9 to TRBJ2-3, with a tentative D call TRBD2 (5 bases). This CDR3 comprises 16 residues. V shed 5 bases and J shed 3 bases, with 18 bases lying between them. Germline V lookup: CDR1 SEHNR, CDR2 FQNEAQ (reference sequence). The CDR3 spells CASSLTRLGSTDTQYF. CDR3 coding DNA: TGTGCCAGCAGCCTTACACGGTTAGGGAGTACAGATACGCAGTATTTT.

The V call is TRBV30, the J call TRBJ2-3; 10 bases agree with TRBD2. The CDR3 runs to 13 residues. Losses at the gene ends were 8 bases for V and 4 bases for J; bases not matched to a gene: 6. CDR1 and CDR2 (germline): GTSNPN, SVGIG (reference sequence). The CDR3 nucleotides read TGTGCCGGGGGTAGCGGGGGGCCAGATACGCAGTATTTT. As protein: CAGGSGGPDTQYF.